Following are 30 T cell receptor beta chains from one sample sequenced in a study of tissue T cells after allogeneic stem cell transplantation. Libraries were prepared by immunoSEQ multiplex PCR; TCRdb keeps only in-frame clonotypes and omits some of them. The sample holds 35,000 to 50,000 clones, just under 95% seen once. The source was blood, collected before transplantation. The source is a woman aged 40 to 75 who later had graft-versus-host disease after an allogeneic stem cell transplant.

CDR3 protein: CASFTDRGGRDTQYF. CDR3 bases: TGTGCCAGCTTTACAGACAGGGGTGGAAGAGATACGCAGTATTTT. The chain uses TRBV7-9 and TRBJ2-3; 8 nucleotides match TRBD1. With 8 bases clipped from V and 5 bases from J, the junction kept 12 bases outside the gene matches. The CDR3 is 15 amino acids. Germline-derived CDR1 and CDR2 are SEHNR and FQNEAQ (reference sequence).

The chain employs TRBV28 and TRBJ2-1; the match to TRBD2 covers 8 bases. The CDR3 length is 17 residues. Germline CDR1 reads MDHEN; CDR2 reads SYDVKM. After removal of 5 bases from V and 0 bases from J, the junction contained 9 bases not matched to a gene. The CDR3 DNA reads TGTGCCAGCAGTCCGGGGGGGCACCCTAGCTCCTACAATGAGCAGTTCTTC. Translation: CASSPGGHPSSYNEQFF.

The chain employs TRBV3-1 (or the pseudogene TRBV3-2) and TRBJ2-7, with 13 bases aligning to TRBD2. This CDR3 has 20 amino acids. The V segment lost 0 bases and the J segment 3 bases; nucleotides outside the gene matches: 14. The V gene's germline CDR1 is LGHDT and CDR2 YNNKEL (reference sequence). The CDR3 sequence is CASSQDNGRLAGGVGYEQYF. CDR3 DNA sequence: TGTGCCAGCAGCCAAGATAATGGGAGACTAGCGGGAGGTGTTGGCTACGAGCAGTACTTC.

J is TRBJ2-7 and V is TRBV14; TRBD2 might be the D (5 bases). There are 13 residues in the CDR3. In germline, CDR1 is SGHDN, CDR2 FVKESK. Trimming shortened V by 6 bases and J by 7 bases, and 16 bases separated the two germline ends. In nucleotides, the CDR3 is TGTGCCAGCAGTTCGGGGTTTCCTTTGGAGCAGTACTTC. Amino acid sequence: CASSSGFPLEQYF.

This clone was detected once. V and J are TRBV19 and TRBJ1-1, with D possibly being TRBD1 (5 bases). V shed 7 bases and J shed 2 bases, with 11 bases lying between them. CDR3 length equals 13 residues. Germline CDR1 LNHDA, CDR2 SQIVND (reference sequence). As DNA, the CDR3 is TGTGCCAGTACCGACAGCTTTAACACTGAAGCTTTCTTT. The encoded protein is CASTDSFNTEAFF.

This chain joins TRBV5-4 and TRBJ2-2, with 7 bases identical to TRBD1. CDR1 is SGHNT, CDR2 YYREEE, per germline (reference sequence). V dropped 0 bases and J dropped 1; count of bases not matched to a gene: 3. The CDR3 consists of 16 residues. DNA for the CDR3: TGTGCCAGCAGCTTGGCCTCAGGGGGGAACACCGGGGAGCTGTTTTTT. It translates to CASSLASGGNTGELFF. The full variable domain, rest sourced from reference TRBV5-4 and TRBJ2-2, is ETGVTQSPTHLIKTRGQQVTLRCSSQSGHNTVSWYQQALGQGPQFIFQYYREEENGRGNFPPRFSGLQFPNYSSELNVNALELDDSALYLCASSLASGGNTGELFFGEGSRLTVL.

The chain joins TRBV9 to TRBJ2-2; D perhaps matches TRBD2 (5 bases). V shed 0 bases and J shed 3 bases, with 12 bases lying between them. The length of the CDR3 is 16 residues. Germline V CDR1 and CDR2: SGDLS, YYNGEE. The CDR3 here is CASSVGGRRYTGELFF. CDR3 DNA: TGTGCCAGCAGCGTAGGCGGGCGGCGATACACCGGGGAGCTGTTTTTT. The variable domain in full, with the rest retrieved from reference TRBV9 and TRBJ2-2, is DSGVTQTPKHLITATGQRVTLRCSPRSGDLSVYWYQQSLDQGLQFLIQYYNGEERAKGNILERFSAQQFPDLHSELNLSSLELGDSALYFCASSVGGRRYTGELFFGEGSRLTVL.

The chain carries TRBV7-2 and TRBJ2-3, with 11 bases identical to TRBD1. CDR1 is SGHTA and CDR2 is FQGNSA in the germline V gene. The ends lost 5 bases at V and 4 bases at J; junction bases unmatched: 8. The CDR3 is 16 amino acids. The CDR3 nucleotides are TGTGCCAGCAGCGTAGGGGACAGGGGGGTGGCAGATACGCAGTATTTT. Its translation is CASSVGDRGVADTQYF.

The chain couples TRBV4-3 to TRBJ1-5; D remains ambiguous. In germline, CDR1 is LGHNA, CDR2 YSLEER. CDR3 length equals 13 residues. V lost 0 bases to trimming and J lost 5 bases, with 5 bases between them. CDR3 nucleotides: TGCGCCAGCAGCCAAGATGCGTATCAGCCCCAGCATTTT. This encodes CASSQDAYQPQHF.

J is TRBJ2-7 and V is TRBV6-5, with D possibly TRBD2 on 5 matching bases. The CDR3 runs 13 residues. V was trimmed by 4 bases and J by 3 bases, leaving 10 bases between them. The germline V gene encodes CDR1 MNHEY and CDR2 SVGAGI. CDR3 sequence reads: CASSSSGNYEQYF. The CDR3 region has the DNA TGTGCCAGCAGTTCCTCCGGGAACTACGAGCAGTACTTC.

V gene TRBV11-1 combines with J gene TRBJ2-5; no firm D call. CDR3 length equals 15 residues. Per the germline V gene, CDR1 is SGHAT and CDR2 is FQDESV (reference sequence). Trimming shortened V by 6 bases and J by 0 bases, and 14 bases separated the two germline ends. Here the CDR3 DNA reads TGTGCCAGCAGAAAAAGCTGGCACAACCAAGAGACCCAGTACTTC. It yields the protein CASRKSWHNQETQYF.

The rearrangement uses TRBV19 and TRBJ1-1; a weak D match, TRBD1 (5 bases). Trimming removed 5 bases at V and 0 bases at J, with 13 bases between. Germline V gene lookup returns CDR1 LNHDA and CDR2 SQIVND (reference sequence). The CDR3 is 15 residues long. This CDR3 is CASSPRGSLNTEAFF. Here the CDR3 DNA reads TGTGCCAGTAGTCCCCGGGGCAGCTTGAACACTGAAGCTTTCTTT. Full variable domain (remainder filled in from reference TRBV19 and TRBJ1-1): DGGITQSPKYLFRKEGQNVTLSCEQNLNHDAMYWYRQDPGQGLRLIYYSQIVNDFQKGDIAEGYSVSREKKESFPLTVTSAQKNPTAFYLCASSPRGSLNTEAFFGQGTRLTVV.

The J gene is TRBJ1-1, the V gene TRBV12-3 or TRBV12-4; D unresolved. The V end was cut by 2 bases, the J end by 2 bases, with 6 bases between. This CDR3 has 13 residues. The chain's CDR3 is CASSLLYNTEAFF. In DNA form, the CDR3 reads TGTGCCAGCAGTTTACTATACAACACTGAAGCTTTCTTT.

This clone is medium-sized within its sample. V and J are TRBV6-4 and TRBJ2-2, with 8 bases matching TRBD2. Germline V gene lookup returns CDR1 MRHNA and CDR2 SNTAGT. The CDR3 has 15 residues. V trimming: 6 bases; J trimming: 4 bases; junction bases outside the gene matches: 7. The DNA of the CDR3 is TGTGCCAGCAGCCCAGCGGGAGACGGCACCGGGGAGCTGTTTTTT. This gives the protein CASSPAGDGTGELFF.

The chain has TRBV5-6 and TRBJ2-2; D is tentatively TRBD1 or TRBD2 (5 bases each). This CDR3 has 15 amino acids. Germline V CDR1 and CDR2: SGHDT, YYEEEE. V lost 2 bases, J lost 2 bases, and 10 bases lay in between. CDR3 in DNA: TGTGCCAGCAGCTTAGCCGGGACCAACACCGGGGAGCTGTTTTTT. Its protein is CASSLAGTNTGELFF.

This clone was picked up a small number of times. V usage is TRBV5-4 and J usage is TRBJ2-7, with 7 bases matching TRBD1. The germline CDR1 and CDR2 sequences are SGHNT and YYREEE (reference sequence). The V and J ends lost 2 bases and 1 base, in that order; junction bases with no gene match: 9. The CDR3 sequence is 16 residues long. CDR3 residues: CASSFGSRTGSYEQYF. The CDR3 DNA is TGTGCCAGCAGCTTTGGGTCACGGACAGGATCCTACGAGCAGTACTTC.

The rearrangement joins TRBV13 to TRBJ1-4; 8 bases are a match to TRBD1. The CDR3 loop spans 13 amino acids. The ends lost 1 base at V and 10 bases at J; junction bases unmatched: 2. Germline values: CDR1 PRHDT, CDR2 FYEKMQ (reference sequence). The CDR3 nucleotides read TGTGCCAGCAGCTTAGCAGGGGGCCGAAAACTGTTTTTT. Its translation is CASSLAGGRKLFF.

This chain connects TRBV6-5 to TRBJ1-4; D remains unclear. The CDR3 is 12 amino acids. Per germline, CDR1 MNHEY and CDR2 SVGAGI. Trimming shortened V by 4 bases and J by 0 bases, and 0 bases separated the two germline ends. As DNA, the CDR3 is TGTGCCAGCAGTTCAACTAATGAAAAACTGTTTTTT. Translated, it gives CASSSTNEKLFF.

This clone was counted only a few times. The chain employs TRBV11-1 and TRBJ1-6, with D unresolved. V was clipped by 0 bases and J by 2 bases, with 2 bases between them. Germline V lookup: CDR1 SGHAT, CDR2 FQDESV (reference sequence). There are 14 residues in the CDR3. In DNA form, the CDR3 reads TGTGCCAGCAGCTTAGCAGCCTATAATTCACCCCTCCACTTT. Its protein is CASSLAAYNSPLHF.

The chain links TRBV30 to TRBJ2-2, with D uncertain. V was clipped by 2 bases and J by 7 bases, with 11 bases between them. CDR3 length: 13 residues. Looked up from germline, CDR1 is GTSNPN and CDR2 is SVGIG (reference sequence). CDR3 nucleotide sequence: TGTGCCTGGAGTCTGTGGGCCGGCGGGGAGCTGTTTTTT. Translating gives CAWSLWAGGELFF.

CDR3 in amino acids: CASMSGSDSYEQYF. CDR3 DNA: TGTGCCAGCATGTCCGGGAGTGACTCCTACGAGCAGTACTTC. The J gene is TRBJ2-7, the V gene TRBV28, with D possibly being TRBD2 (6 bases). The V end was cut by 7 bases, the J end by 0 bases, with 13 bases between. Looked up from germline, CDR1 is MDHEN and CDR2 is SYDVKM. The length of the CDR3 is 14 residues.

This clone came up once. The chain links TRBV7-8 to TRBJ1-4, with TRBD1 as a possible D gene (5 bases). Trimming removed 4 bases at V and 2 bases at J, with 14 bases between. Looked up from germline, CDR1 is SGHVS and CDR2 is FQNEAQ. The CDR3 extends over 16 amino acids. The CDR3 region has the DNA TGTGCCAGCAGCTCAAGGATGGGGGGGACTAATGAAAAACTGTTTTTT. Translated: CASSSRMGGTNEKLFF.

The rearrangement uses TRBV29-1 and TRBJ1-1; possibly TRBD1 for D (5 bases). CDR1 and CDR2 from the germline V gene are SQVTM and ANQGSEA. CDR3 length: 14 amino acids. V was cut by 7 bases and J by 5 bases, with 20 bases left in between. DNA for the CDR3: TGCAGCGCCGTTCCGGCAGGGCGTGGAACTGAAGCTTTCTTT. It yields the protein CSAVPAGRGTEAFF. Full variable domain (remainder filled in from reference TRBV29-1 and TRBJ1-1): SAVISQKPSRDICQRGTSLTIQCQVDSQVTMMFWYRQQPGQSLTLIATANQGSEATYESGFVIDKFPISRPNLTFSTLTVSNMSPEDSSIYLCSAVPAGRGTEAFFGQGTRLTVV.

The CDR3 DNA is TGTGCCAGCAGGGGGATAGCGGGAAGAACCGGGGAGCTGTTTTTT. It is translated as CASRGIAGRTGELFF. The chain links TRBV6-5 to TRBJ2-2, with 8 positions matching TRBD2. The CDR3 extends over 15 amino acids. V gave up 6 bases and J gave up 5 bases; unmatched junction bases: 8. CDR1 and CDR2 from the germline V gene are MNHEY and SVGAGI.

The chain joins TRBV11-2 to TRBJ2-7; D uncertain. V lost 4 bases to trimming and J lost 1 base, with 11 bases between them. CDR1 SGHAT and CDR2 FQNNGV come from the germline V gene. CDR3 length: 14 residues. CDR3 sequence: CASSSTVGSYEQYF. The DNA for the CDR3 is TGTGCCAGCAGCTCCACTGTGGGGTCCTACGAGCAGTACTTC.

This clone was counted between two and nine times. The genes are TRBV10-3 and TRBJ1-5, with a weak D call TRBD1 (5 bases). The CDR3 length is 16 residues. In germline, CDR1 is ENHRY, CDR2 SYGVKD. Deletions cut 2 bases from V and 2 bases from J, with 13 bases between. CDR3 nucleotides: TGTGCCATCAGTGAGAAACAGGCACTTGGCAATCAGCCCCAGCATTTT. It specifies CAISEKQALGNQPQHF.

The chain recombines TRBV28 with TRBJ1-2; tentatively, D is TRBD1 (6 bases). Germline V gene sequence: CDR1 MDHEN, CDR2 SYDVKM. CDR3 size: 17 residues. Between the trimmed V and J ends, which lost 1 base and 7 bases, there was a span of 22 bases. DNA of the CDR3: TGTGCCAGCAGTTTATTACAGGGAGGGAATAGTGTGGGTGGCTACACCTTC. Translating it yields CASSLLQGGNSVGGYTF.

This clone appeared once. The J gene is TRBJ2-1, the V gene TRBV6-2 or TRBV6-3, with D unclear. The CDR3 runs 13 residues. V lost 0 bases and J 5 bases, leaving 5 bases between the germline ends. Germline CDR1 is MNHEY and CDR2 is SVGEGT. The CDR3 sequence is CASSYSPNNEQFF. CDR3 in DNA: TGTGCCAGCAGTTACTCGCCAAACAATGAGCAGTTCTTC.

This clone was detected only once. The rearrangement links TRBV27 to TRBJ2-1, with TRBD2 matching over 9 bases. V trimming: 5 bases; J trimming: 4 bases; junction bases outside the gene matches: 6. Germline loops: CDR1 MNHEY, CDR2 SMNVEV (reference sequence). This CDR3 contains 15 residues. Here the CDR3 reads CASSLATSGYNEQFF. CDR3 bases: TGTGCCAGCAGTCTCGCGACTAGCGGTTACAATGAGCAGTTCTTC.

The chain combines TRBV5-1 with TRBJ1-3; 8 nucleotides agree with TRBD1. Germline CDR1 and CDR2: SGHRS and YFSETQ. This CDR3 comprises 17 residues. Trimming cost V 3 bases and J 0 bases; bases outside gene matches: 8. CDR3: CASSSQGAGVSGNTIYF. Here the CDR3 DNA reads TGCGCCAGCAGCTCCCAGGGGGCAGGGGTCTCTGGAAACACCATATATTTT. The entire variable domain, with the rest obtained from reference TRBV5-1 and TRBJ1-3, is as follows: KAGVTQTPRYLIKTRGQQVTLSCSPISGHRSVSWYQQTPGQGLQFLFEYFSETQRNKGNFPGRFSGRQFSNSRSEMNVSTLELGDSALYLCASSSQGAGVSGNTIYFGEGSWLTVV.